The 26 T cell receptor beta chains given below trace back to one sample, sequenced in a study of early T cells in non-severe SARS-CoV-2 infection. TCRdb used MiXCR to reprocess the 5' RACE reads, holding one entry per CDR3 protein. The table shows approximately 83,000 distinct CDR3 sequences, with roughly 13% occurring only once. Source material: whole blood. The receptor set was obtained from an adult who was a healthcare worker with PCR-confirmed SARS-CoV-2 infection or an uninfected control (not recorded which).

The chain is built from TRBV20-1 and TRBJ2-1; 10 bases are shared with TRBD2. This CDR3 has 15 amino acids. Germline CDR1 and CDR2: DFQATT and SNEGSKA (reference sequence). Trimming at V came to 3 bases and at J to 8 bases, leaving 10 bases not matched to a gene. CDR3: CSASGSGGATDEQFF. CDR3 coding DNA: TGCAGTGCTAGCGGCAGCGGGGGGGCCACGGATGAGCAGTTCTTC.

V and J are TRBV6-2 or TRBV6-3 and TRBJ2-4; TRBD2 might be the D (7 bases). Germline assignment: CDR1 MNHEY and CDR2 SVGEGT. The CDR3 consists of 14 residues. Trimming stripped 5 bases from V and 5 bases from J, with 13 bases between. DNA of the CDR3: TGTGCCAGCAGTAGGGGGGGGGCGCAAAACATTCAGTACTTC. It encodes CASSRGGAQNIQYF.

This chain joins TRBV18 and TRBJ1-4; TRBD1 is a possible D gene (5 bases). Trimming shortened V by 3 bases and J by 10 bases, and 21 bases separated the two germline ends. The germline V gene has CDR1 KGHSH and CDR2 LQKENI. The length of the CDR3 is 16 residues. CDR3 region: CASSPQTGHVEGKLFF. CDR3 coding DNA: TGTGCCAGCTCACCCCAGACCGGACATGTGGAGGGAAAACTGTTTTTT.

This clonotype has a single count. The rearrangement uses TRBV29-1 and TRBJ2-7, with TRBD1 as a possible D gene (5 bases). Trimming took off 0 bases at V and 5 bases at J, with 8 bases between the two ends. The CDR3 runs 12 residues. The germline CDR1 and CDR2 sequences are SQVTM and ANQGSEA. CDR3: CSVEDQGNEQYF. For the CDR3, the DNA is TGCAGCGTTGAAGATCAGGGTAACGAGCAGTACTTC.

This sequence joins TRBV20-1 and TRBJ2-7, with 8 bases aligning to TRBD1. This CDR3 is 14 amino acids long. J was trimmed by 5 bases and V by 5 bases; bases with no gene match: 11. The germline V gene encodes CDR1 DFQATT and CDR2 SNEGSKA (reference sequence). This chain's CDR3 is CSAPTRQGSNEQYF. CDR3 nucleotide sequence: TGCAGTGCTCCCACAAGACAGGGGAGCAACGAGCAGTACTTC.

This clonotype came up many times. This chain joins TRBV28 and TRBJ2-3; no clear D gene. CDR3 size: 13 residues. CDR1 and CDR2 from the germline V gene are MDHEN and SYDVKM. V lost 2 bases and J lost 4, with 7 bases in between. The chain's CDR3 is CASSLGIADTQYF. The CDR3 region has the DNA TGTGCCAGCAGTTTAGGAATCGCAGATACGCAGTATTTT.

This rearrangement joins TRBV6-2 or TRBV6-3 to TRBJ2-3; TRBD2 matches 9 bases. The germline V gene has CDR1 MNHEY and CDR2 SVGEGT. The CDR3 is 13 amino acids. With 10 bases clipped from V and 6 bases from J, the junction kept 8 bases outside the gene matches. CDR3 DNA: TGTGCCACCCGTAGCGGGGGCAGGGATACGCAGTATTTT. It encodes CATRSGGRDTQYF.

This clonotype was seen only a few times. This chain links TRBV10-3 with TRBJ2-1, with 12 bases aligning to TRBD2. Losses at the gene ends were 6 bases for V and 2 bases for J; bases not matched to a gene: 2. This CDR3 region has 15 residues. Germline CDR1 ENHRY, CDR2 SYGVKD. The CDR3: CAISTSGGTYNEQFF. In nucleotides, the CDR3 is TGTGCCATCAGCACTAGCGGGGGGACCTACAATGAGCAGTTCTTC.

About this clonotype itself: A junction end diverges from the germline sequence, so it may reflect a read error. The CDR3 coding sequence is TGTGCCAGCGGTGATCCCCCAGATACGCAGTATTTT. Protein product: CASGDPPDTQYF. The V and J genes are TRBV2 and TRBJ2-3; no firm D call. This CDR3 is 12 amino acids long. From germline, CDR1 is SNHLY and CDR2 FYNNEI.

V and J are TRBV3-1 and TRBJ2-2, with D unresolved. The CDR3 consists of 14 residues. V was trimmed by 4 bases and J by 6 bases, leaving 12 bases between them. Per germline, CDR1 LGHDT and CDR2 YNNKEL (reference sequence). CDR3 residues: CASSPRGLPGELFF. Written as DNA, the CDR3 is TGTGCCAGCAGCCCCCGCGGCCTGCCCGGGGAGCTGTTTTTT.

This chain links TRBV2 with TRBJ2-7, with D tentatively TRBD1 (5 bases). This CDR3 has 11 residues. V was pared by 8 bases and J by 3 bases, with 8 bases between. Germline CDR1 SNHLY, CDR2 FYNNEI. The CDR3 region is CASATGYEQYF. DNA for the CDR3: TGTGCCAGCGCTACAGGCTACGAGCAGTACTTC.

This clonotype was detected a few times. Here the CDR3 DNA reads TGTGCCAGCAGCCAGGGGGACAGGGAAACAGATACGCAGTATTTT. Protein product: CASSQGDRETDTQYF. The chain is built from TRBV5-4 and TRBJ2-3; TRBD1 agrees at 9 bases. The CDR3 has 15 amino acids. CDR1 SGHNT and CDR2 YYREEE come from the germline V gene (reference sequence). Trimming took 4 bases from V and 3 from J; bases not matched to a gene: 6.

The gene calls are TRBV5-1 and TRBJ2-3; D not certain. Germline-derived CDR1 and CDR2 are SGHRS and YFSETQ. This CDR3 region has 12 residues. V gave up 4 bases and J gave up 2 bases, with 5 bases separating them. In DNA, the CDR3 is TGCGCCAGCAGCACAAACACAGATACGCAGTATTTT. Its protein product is CASSTNTDTQYF.

The rearrangement joins TRBV7-4 to TRBJ1-5; 10 nucleotides line up with TRBD1. Trimming cost V 1 base and J 0 bases; bases outside gene matches: 9. Germline CDR1 and CDR2: SGHVT and SQSDAQ. The CDR3 extends over 19 amino acids. The CDR3 here is CASSLGRGTGENSNQPQHF. In DNA form, the CDR3 reads TGTGCCAGCAGCTTAGGGCGAGGGACAGGGGAAAATAGCAATCAGCCCCAGCATTTT.

The chain recombines TRBV12-3 or TRBV12-4 with TRBJ1-2; D gene uncertain. This CDR3 contains 13 residues. The V end lost 6 bases, the J end lost 2 bases, and 10 bases lay between the germline ends. CDR3 in amino acids: CASRSRLNYGYTF. CDR3 bases: TGTGCCAGCAGATCGAGGCTAAACTATGGCTACACCTTC.

V gene TRBV4-2 combines with J gene TRBJ2-5; the D is unclear. Trimming cost V 0 bases and J 2 bases, with 10 bases left between them. The CDR3 consists of 15 residues. Germline V gene data show CDR1 as LGHNA and CDR2 as YNFKEQ. Written as DNA, the CDR3 is TGTGCCAGCAGCCAAGAGCGAAGGTTTCAAGAGACCCAGTACTTC. Translating it yields CASSQERRFQETQYF.

This clonotype has only a few counts. The rearrangement links TRBV7-6 to TRBJ2-2; D remains ambiguous. The V gene's germline CDR1 is SGHVS and CDR2 FNYEAQ. V lost 4 bases to trimming and J lost 6 bases, with 9 bases between them. CDR3 length: 13 amino acids. CDR3 amino acids: CASSSLEAGELFF. CDR3 DNA: TGTGCCAGCAGCTCGCTAGAGGCCGGGGAGCTGTTTTTT.

The chain employs TRBV7-3 and TRBJ2-5; possibly TRBD2 for D (6 bases). Trimming took off 5 bases at V and 5 bases at J, with 12 bases between the two ends. Germline V gene lookup returns CDR1 SGHTA and CDR2 FQGTGA. The CDR3 has 13 residues. CDR3 DNA: TGTGCCAGCAGCCCCAGCGGGTTGGAGACCCAGTACTTC. Protein sequence: CASSPSGLETQYF.

Only a few counts were recorded for this clonotype. The CDR3 DNA follows: TGTGCCAGCAGCTTGGATGCGGTTGGTGAGCAGTTCTTC. It specifies CASSLDAVGEQFF. This rearrangement joins TRBV5-4 to TRBJ2-1; no reliable D call. Germline V gene data show CDR1 as SGHNT and CDR2 as YYREEE (reference sequence). The CDR3 extends over 13 amino acids. The V and J ends lost 0 bases and 9 bases respectively, with 10 bases between them.

This clonotype showed up many times. The chain recombines TRBV6-2 or TRBV6-3 with TRBJ1-2, with a weak D call TRBD1 (5 bases). This CDR3 spans 15 amino acids. Germline V gene sequence: CDR1 MNHEY, CDR2 SVGEGT. V lost 0 bases and J 2 bases, leaving 10 bases between the germline ends. CDR3 sequence reads: CASSYSSGRNYGYTF. CDR3 coding DNA: TGTGCCAGCAGTTACTCGTCAGGGAGGAACTATGGCTACACCTTC.

There are many counts of this clonotype. This rearrangement joins TRBV7-2 to TRBJ2-1, with 14 bases matching TRBD2. The CDR3 covers 16 residues. Germline lookup yields CDR1 SGHTA and CDR2 FQGNSA. With 0 bases clipped from V and 6 bases from J, the junction kept 1 base outside the gene matches. The CDR3 DNA reads TGTGCCAGCAGCTTAGCTGGGACTAGCGGGGGCAATGAGCAGTTCTTC. It codes for CASSLAGTSGGNEQFF.

As regards this clonotype: A junction boundary mismatches the germline segment, possibly from a read error. The chain combines TRBV2 with TRBJ2-7; no reliable D call. The CDR3 has 13 amino acids. Germline CDR1 is SNHLY and CDR2 is FYNNEI. CDR3 sequence reads: CATGPGRSSEQYF. For the CDR3, the DNA is TGTGCCACCGGGCCCGGCAGGTCCTCCGAGCAGTACTTC.

This clonotype was observed many times. The chain is built from TRBV11-2 and TRBJ2-3; D is perhaps TRBD2 (5 bases). Germline values: CDR1 SGHAT, CDR2 FQNNGV. The V and J ends lost 5 bases and 4 bases respectively, with 16 bases between them. The CDR3 has 15 residues. CDR3 sequence: CASSRLGGRADTQYF. The CDR3 coding sequence is TGTGCCAGCAGCCGCCTAGGAGGAAGGGCAGATACGCAGTATTTT.

Worth noting for this clonotype: A read error may explain this, as a much larger clone is one base away. The DNA is omitted, as the CDR3 cannot be located on it reliably, and the CDR3 follows TCRdb's listing. This sequence joins TRBV6-2 or TRBV6-3 and TRBJ2-4; the table's D call, TRBD1, was not checked against the DNA. With termini counted, the CDR3 has 14 amino acids. Germline V gene data show CDR1 as MNHEY and CDR2 as SVGEGT. CDR3 residues: CASSYWGPGAARYF.

This clonotype was seen repeatedly, ten times or more. V and J are TRBV9 and TRBJ2-3; 8 bases are a match to TRBD2. This CDR3 spans 16 amino acids. V lost 0 bases and J lost 3; bases outside the gene matches: 6. Germline CDR1 and CDR2: SGDLS and YYNGEE. The CDR3 nucleotides read TGTGCCAGCAGCGTAGCGATTAGCGGGGTTACAGATACGCAGTATTTT. It yields the protein CASSVAISGVTDTQYF. Full variable domain (rest looked up from reference TRBV9 and TRBJ2-3): DSGVTQTPKHLITATGQRVTLRCSPRSGDLSVYWYQQSLDQGLQFLIQYYNGEERAKGNILERFSAQQFPDLHSELNLSSLELGDSALYFCASSVAISGVTDTQYFGPGTRLTVL.

This chain uses TRBV9 with TRBJ1-3; 7 bases are shared with TRBD1. Unmatched junction bases numbered 0, after V lost 3 bases and J lost 0 bases. Per the germline V gene, CDR1 is SGDLS and CDR2 is YYNGEE. This CDR3 has 14 residues. In nucleotides, the CDR3 is TGTGCCAGCAGCGGGGACAGCTCTGGAAACACCATATATTTT. Its protein product is CASSGDSSGNTIYF.